Each of the 9 T cell receptor beta chains below was sequenced from the same sample in a study of T cell responses to AZD1222 COVID-19 vaccine. Data came from immunoSEQ multiplex PCR; TCRdb stores just in-frame clones and leaves some out. The sample includes tens of thousands of clones, around 80% of them seen just once. The sequences come from peripheral blood, collected 28 days after the second AZD1222 dose. The receptors were gathered from an adult who received the AZD1222 COVID-19 vaccine.

V usage is TRBV2 and J usage is TRBJ2-1; D is unresolved. This CDR3 region has 15 residues. V dropped 2 bases and J dropped 6 bases, with 14 bases sitting between them. The germline gives CDR1 SNHLY, CDR2 FYNNEI. In DNA form, the CDR3 reads TGTGCCAGCAGTGAATCTCCCTGGGGAAGCAATGAGCAGTTCTTC. This gives the protein CASSESPWGSNEQFF.

The CDR3: CASGQYEPQHF. CDR3 bases: TGTGCCAGCGGACAGTACGAGCCCCAGCATTTT. J is TRBJ1-5 and V is TRBV3-1 (or the pseudogene TRBV3-2); perhaps TRBD1 as D (6 bases). Trimming left V 8 bases short and J 8 bases short, with 10 bases between. This CDR3 is 11 amino acids long. Germline V gene sequence: CDR1 LGHDT, CDR2 YNNKEL (reference sequence).

The chain is built from TRBV2 and TRBJ1-2; D remains ambiguous. The V end lost 6 bases, the J end lost 2 bases, and 13 bases lay between the germline ends. Germline CDR1 is SNHLY and CDR2 is FYNNEI. The CDR3 loop spans 14 amino acids. This chain's CDR3 is CASSAAVPNYGYTF. CDR3 in DNA: TGTGCCAGCAGCGCAGCCGTGCCCAACTATGGCTACACCTTC.

This clone was detected only a few times. This sample also contains other DNA sequences that code for the same CDR3. The gene calls are TRBV2 and TRBJ1-1; the match to TRBD1 covers 7 bases. CDR3 size: 12 residues. Germline CDR1 SNHLY, CDR2 FYNNEI. The V and J ends lost 6 bases and 3 bases, in that order; junction bases with no gene match: 1. CDR3 DNA sequence: TGTGCCAGCAGAGGGACAGACACTGAAGCTTTCTTT. It specifies CASRGTDTEAFF.

CDR3 sequence reads: CSATGTSGNTQYF. The CDR3 DNA is TGCAGCGCCACCGGGACTAGCGGTAATACGCAGTATTTT. The rearrangement joins TRBV29-1 to TRBJ2-3; 11 bases are shared with TRBD2. The V segment lost 7 bases and the J segment 7 bases; nucleotides outside the gene matches: 7. Germline CDR1 SQVTM, CDR2 ANQGSEA. The CDR3 totals 13 residues.

CDR3 DNA sequence: TGTGCCAGCAGTCGAGCTTGGACAGGGGCGAACACCGGGGAGCTGTTTTTT. This translates into CASSRAWTGANTGELFF. The chain combines TRBV3-1 (or the pseudogene TRBV3-2) with TRBJ2-2; 9 nucleotides line up with TRBD1. Germline values: CDR1 LGHDT, CDR2 YNNKEL (reference sequence). The junction had 8 bases not matched to a gene; V was cut back by 6 bases and J by 0 bases. This CDR3 is built from 17 residues.

In nucleotides, the CDR3 is TGTGCCAGCAGCCAAGTGCAAGAGACCCAGTACTTC. Translation gives CASSQVQETQYF. V usage is TRBV3-1 (or the pseudogene TRBV3-2) and J usage is TRBJ2-5; D unclear. Germline V gives CDR1 LGHDT, CDR2 YNNKEL (reference sequence). Trimming left V 1 base short and J 2 bases short, with 2 bases between. The CDR3 loop spans 12 amino acids.

The chain combines TRBV7-2 with TRBJ2-7; 16 bases are shared with TRBD2. The CDR3 is made up of 18 amino acids. V lost 5 bases to trimming and J lost 1 base; unmatched junction nucleotides: 8. Germline CDR1 is SGHTA and CDR2 is FQGNSA. Here the CDR3 reads CASSLTAGLAGGSYEQYF. The CDR3, as DNA: TGTGCCAGCAGCCTAACCGCGGGACTAGCGGGGGGGTCCTACGAGCAGTACTTC.

This chain uses TRBV28 with TRBJ2-2, with 8 bases fitting TRBD1. V lost 5 bases to trimming and J lost 3 bases; unmatched junction nucleotides: 11. Germline V gene lookup returns CDR1 MDHEN and CDR2 SYDVKM. The length of the CDR3 is 17 residues. This chain's CDR3 is CASSPISGTGHTGELFF. The DNA for the CDR3 is TGTGCCAGCAGTCCCATTTCCGGGACAGGACACACCGGGGAGCTGTTTTTT.